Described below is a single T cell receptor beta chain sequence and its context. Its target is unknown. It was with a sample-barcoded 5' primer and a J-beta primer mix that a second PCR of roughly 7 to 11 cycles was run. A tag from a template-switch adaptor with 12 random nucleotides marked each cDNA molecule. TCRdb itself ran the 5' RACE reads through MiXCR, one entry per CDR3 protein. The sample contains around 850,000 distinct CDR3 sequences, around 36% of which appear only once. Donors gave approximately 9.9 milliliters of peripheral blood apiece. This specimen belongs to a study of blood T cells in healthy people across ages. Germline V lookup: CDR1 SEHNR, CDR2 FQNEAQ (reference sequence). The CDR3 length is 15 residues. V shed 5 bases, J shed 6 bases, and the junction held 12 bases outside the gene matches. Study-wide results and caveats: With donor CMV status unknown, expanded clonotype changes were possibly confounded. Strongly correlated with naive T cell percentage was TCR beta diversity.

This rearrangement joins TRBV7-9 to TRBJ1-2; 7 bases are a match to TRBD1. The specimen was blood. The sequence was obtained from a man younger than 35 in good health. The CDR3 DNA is TGTGCCAGCAGCCCCCGACAGGGAGCGGACGATGGCTACACCTTC. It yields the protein CASSPRQGADDGYTF.